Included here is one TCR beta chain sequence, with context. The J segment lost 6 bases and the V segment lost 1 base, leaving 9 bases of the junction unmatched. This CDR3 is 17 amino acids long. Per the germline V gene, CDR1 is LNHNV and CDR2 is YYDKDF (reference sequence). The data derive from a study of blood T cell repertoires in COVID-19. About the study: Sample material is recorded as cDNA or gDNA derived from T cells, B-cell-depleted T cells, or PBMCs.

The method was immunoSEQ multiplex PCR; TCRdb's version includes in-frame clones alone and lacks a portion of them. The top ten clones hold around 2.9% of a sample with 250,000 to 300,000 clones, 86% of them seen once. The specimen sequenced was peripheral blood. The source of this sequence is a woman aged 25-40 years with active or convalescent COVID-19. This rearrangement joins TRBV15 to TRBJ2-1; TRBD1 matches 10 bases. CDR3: CATSRGVLRTGGNEQFF. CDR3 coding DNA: TGTGCCACCAGCAGAGGAGTTCTTAGGACAGGGGGCAATGAGCAGTTCTTC. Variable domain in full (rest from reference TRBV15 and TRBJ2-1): DAMVIQNPRYQVTQFGKPVTLSCSQTLNHNVMYWYQQKSSQAPKLLFHYYDKDFNNEADTPDNFQSRRPNTSFCFLDIRSPGLGDTAMYLCATSRGVLRTGGNEQFFGPGTRLTVL.